This entry lists 14 T cell receptor beta chains sequenced from one sample in a study of CD8 T cells in Susac syndrome. Random hexamers served to reverse transcribe about 0.5 to 1 ug RNA. MiXCR, run by TCRdb on the immunoSEQ multiplex PCR reads, gives a single entry per CDR3 protein. Here the sample spans around 130,000 distinct CDR3 sequences, roughly 89% being singletons. Source material: CD8+ T cells from PBMCs. These receptors were taken from a human donor with multiple sclerosis.

This clonotype has a single count. The V gene is TRBV6-2 or TRBV6-3, the J gene TRBJ2-1, with 7 bases matching TRBD2. After removal of 6 bases from V and 9 bases from J, the junction contained 20 bases not matched to a gene. Germline CDR1 MNHEY, CDR2 SVGEGT. The CDR3 is made up of 17 amino acids. CDR3 region: CASRPSPSGGPNGEQFF. CDR3 nucleotides: TGTGCCAGCAGGCCCTCCCCTAGCGGAGGACCGAACGGTGAGCAGTTCTTC.

V gene TRBV30 combines with J gene TRBJ2-7; perhaps TRBD2 as D (6 bases). The CDR3 runs 12 residues. V was shortened by 5 bases and J by 3 bases, with 11 bases between the two germline ends. Per germline, CDR1 GTSNPN and CDR2 SVGIG (reference sequence). CDR3 nucleotide sequence: TGTGCCTGGGGTATTAGCGGCTACGAGCAGTACTTC. Its translation is CAWGISGYEQYF.

J is TRBJ2-1 and V is TRBV4-3, with 8 nucleotides matching TRBD2. The CDR3 sequence is 16 residues long. Germline trimming cut 0 bases from V and 2 bases from J; bases unmatched to any gene: 3. Germline lookup yields CDR1 LGHNA and CDR2 YSLEER. CDR3 protein: CASSQEAGLAYNEQFF. In DNA, the CDR3 is TGCGCCAGCAGCCAAGAGGCGGGACTAGCCTACAATGAGCAGTTCTTC.

The V and J genes are TRBV5-1 and TRBJ1-2; D is undetermined. The germline V gene encodes CDR1 SGHRS and CDR2 YFSETQ. CDR3 length equals 13 residues. Trimming shortened V by 1 base and J by 4 bases, and 8 bases separated the two germline ends. The CDR3 loop is CASSLLESYGYTF. Written as DNA, the CDR3 is TGCGCCAGCAGCTTGTTAGAGAGCTATGGCTACACCTTC.

The rearrangement joins TRBV4-1 to TRBJ2-6; D is unresolved. Trimming stripped 4 bases from V and 0 bases from J, with 4 bases between. Germline lookup yields CDR1 MGHRA and CDR2 YSYEKL. The CDR3 consists of 14 residues. In DNA, the CDR3 is TGCGCCAGCAGCCCCTTCTCTGGGGCCAACGTCCTGACTTTC. Its translation: CASSPFSGANVLTF.

This chain joins TRBV19 and TRBJ2-1; D remains ambiguous. V was cut by 1 base and J by 0 bases, with 10 bases left in between. Per germline, CDR1 LNHDA and CDR2 SQIVND (reference sequence). The CDR3 consists of 16 residues. This chain's CDR3 is CASSIVHMSSYNEQFF. Written as DNA, the CDR3 is TGTGCCAGTAGTATAGTACACATGAGCTCCTACAATGAGCAGTTCTTC.

The sample holds a few counts of this clonotype. J is TRBJ2-2 and V is TRBV5-4; D not certain. CDR3 size: 12 residues. Trimming shortened V by 4 bases and J by 1 base, and 2 bases separated the two germline ends. Germline V CDR1 and CDR2: SGHNT, YYREEE (reference sequence). CDR3 region: CASSMNTGELFF. In DNA form, the CDR3 reads TGTGCCAGCAGCATGAACACCGGGGAGCTGTTTTTT.

V and J are TRBV27 and TRBJ2-3, with D possibly being TRBD1 or TRBD2 (5 bases each). The CDR3 covers 15 residues. Germline V gives CDR1 MNHEY, CDR2 SMNVEV (reference sequence). V lost 5 bases to trimming and J lost 7 bases, with 19 bases between them. CDR3 coding DNA: TGTGCCAGCAGTGAAAAACCTGCAGGGAGAAATACGCAGTATTTT. This translates into CASSEKPAGRNTQYF.

V is TRBV10-2 and J is TRBJ2-2, with 8 positions matching TRBD1. With 7 bases clipped from V and 4 bases from J, the junction kept 8 bases outside the gene matches. This CDR3 comprises 15 residues. Germline V lookup: CDR1 WSHSY, CDR2 SAAADI. This chain's CDR3 is CASIAPDRATGELFF. In DNA form, the CDR3 reads TGCGCCAGCATTGCGCCGGACAGGGCCACCGGGGAGCTGTTTTTT.

The CDR3, as DNA: TGCGCCAGCAGCCGCGGAGATAGCAATCAGCCCCAGCATTTT. Amino acid sequence: CASSRGDSNQPQHF. The V call is TRBV4-1, the J call TRBJ1-5; D uncertain. This CDR3 spans 14 amino acids. The V gene's germline CDR1 is MGHRA and CDR2 YSYEKL. V was clipped by 4 bases and J by 0 bases, with 7 bases between them.

CDR3 DNA sequence: TGTGCCAGCAGCTTAACAGTTAATGAAAAACTGTTTTTT. This codes for CASSLTVNEKLFF. This chain connects TRBV5-6 to TRBJ1-4; no reliable D call. Trimming took 2 bases from V and 4 from J, leaving 6 bases between them. Germline CDR1 and CDR2: SGHDT and YYEEEE. CDR3 length equals 13 residues.

The rearrangement links TRBV6-2 or TRBV6-3 to TRBJ2-5; 11 bases are shared with TRBD2. V lost 4 bases to trimming and J lost 0 bases; unmatched junction nucleotides: 10. There are 18 residues in the CDR3. Germline-derived CDR1 and CDR2 are MNHEY and SVGEGT. The CDR3 region has the DNA TGTGCCAGCAGTTTACCTCCGGGACTAGCGGATTACCAAGAGACCCAGTACTTC. Its translation: CASSLPPGLADYQETQYF.

In DNA form, the CDR3 reads TGTGCCAGCAGCGCCTGGAATTTTTACGAGCAGTACTTC. Encoded protein: CASSAWNFYEQYF. The chain joins TRBV5-6 to TRBJ2-7; D unclear. Germline CDR1 is SGHDT and CDR2 is YYEEEE. Trimming left V 4 bases short and J 4 bases short, with 12 bases between. The CDR3 is 13 amino acids.

The chain uses TRBV11-2 and TRBJ2-7, with D maybe TRBD2 (6 bases). The germline V gene encodes CDR1 SGHAT and CDR2 FQNNGV. The V gene lost 2 bases and the J gene lost 0 bases, with 11 bases spanning the gap. This CDR3 is 15 amino acids long. CDR3 sequence: CASSLWRDSSYEQYF. The CDR3, as DNA: TGTGCCAGCAGCTTATGGCGGGATAGCTCCTACGAGCAGTACTTC.